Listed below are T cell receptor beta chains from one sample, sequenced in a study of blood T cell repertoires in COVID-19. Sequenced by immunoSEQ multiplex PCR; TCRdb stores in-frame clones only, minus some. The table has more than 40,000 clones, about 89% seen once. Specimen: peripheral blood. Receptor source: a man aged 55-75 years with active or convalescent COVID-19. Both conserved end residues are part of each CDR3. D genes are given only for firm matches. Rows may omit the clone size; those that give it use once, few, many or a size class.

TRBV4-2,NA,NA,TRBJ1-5,CASSQDGAAYSNQPQHF,TGTGCCAGCAGCCAAGATGGGGCCGCCTATAGCAATCAGCCCCAGCATTTT
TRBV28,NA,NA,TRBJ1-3,CASTEPAGRLSGNTIYF,TGTGCCAGCACCGAGCCGGCAGGGAGGCTCTCTGGAAACACCATATATTTT
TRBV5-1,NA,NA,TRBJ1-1,CASSQRGSTEAFF,TGCGCCAGCAGCCAACGGGGGTCCACTGAAGCTTTCTTT
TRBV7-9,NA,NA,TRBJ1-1,CASSPMNTEAFF,TGTGCCAGCAGCCCTATGAACACTGAAGCTTTCTTT
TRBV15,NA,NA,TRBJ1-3,CATSRDMRPSQNTIYF,TGTGCCACCAGCAGAGATATGCGCCCTTCGCAAAACACCATATATTTT
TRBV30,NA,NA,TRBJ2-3,CAWTGGTDTQYF,TGTGCCTGGACAGGGGGCACAGATACGCAGTATTTT
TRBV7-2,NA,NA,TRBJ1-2,CASSLRHSGGYTF,TGTGCCAGCAGCTTACGCCATTCAGGGGGCTACACCTTC
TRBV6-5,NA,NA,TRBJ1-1,CASRDTRDTEAFF,TGTGCCAGCAGGGACACCCGAGACACTGAAGCTTTCTTT
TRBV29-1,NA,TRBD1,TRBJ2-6,CSVEVSGTGLSGANVLTF,TGCAGCGTTGAAGTTTCCGGGACAGGCCTCTCTGGGGCCAACGTCCTGACTTTC
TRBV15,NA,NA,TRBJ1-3,CATRGGVGNTIYF,TGTGCCACCAGGGGGGGGGTTGGAAACACCATATATTTT
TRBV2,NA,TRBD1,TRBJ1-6,CARTGTVDRNSPLHF,TGTGCCAGAACGGGGACAGTCGATAGAAATTCACCCCTCCACTTT
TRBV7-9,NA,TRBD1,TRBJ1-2,CASRPGQENYGYTF,TGTGCCAGCAGACCGGGACAGGAAAACTATGGCTACACCTTC
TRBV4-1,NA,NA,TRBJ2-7,CASSHAGAGNEQYF,TGCGCCAGCAGCCACGCGGGGGCCGGAAACGAGCAGTACTTC
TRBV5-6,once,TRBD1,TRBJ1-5,CASSYLAGGGSNQPQHF,TGTGCCAGCAGCTACTTGGCAGGGGGCGGGAGCAATCAGCCCCAGCATTTT
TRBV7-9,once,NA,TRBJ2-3,CASSSFVGTDTQYF,TGTGCCAGCAGCTCGTTTGTCGGGACAGATACGCAGTATTTT
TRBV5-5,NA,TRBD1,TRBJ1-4,CASSLGDRDNEKLFF,TGTGCCAGCAGCTTAGGGGACAGGGATAATGAAAAACTGTTTTTT
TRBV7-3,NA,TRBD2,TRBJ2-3,CASSPRGFTDTQYF,TGTGCCAGCAGCCCGCGGGGGTTCACAGATACGCAGTATTTT